Presented here are 7 T cell receptor beta chains from one specimen sequenced in a study of blood T cell repertoires in COVID-19 (dated by TCRdb to between 2020 and 2021). Receptor libraries were prepared by the immunoSEQ multiplex PCR assay. Held by TCRdb, this immuneACCESS table contains in-frame sequences only and omits some clones. Under half of the omission traces to an unresolved V gene where checked; the cause of the rest is unknown. The sample contains about 35,000 clones, nearly 80% of them found a single time. In total, the top ten clones hold about a third of the sample. The sequencing sample was made of peripheral blood. The receptor source for this set is an older man with acute or convalescent COVID-19.

In its sample, this clone was seen many times. The chain combines TRBV7-9 with TRBJ1-6, with D hard to call. The V gene lost 3 bases and the J gene lost 12 bases, with 9 bases spanning the gap. From germline, CDR1 is SEHNR and CDR2 FQNEAQ (reference sequence). The CDR3 runs to 12 residues. Written as DNA, the CDR3 is TGTGCCAGCAGCTTCGAAACCGGACCCCTCCACTTT. Encoded protein: CASSFETGPLHF.

This clone was counted between two and nine times. J is TRBJ1-3 and V is TRBV4-1; D remains ambiguous. The V end was cut by 4 bases, the J end by 4 bases, with 20 bases between. The CDR3 runs to 17 residues. Per the germline V gene, CDR1 is MGHRA and CDR2 is YSYEKL. In DNA form, the CDR3 reads TGCGCCAGCAGCCGTGGAGGAATCATAACAGCCGGAAACACCATATATTTT. It encodes CASSRGGIITAGNTIYF.

The rearrangement links TRBV19 to TRBJ2-1, with D maybe TRBD1 (5 bases). V was trimmed by 3 bases and J by 7 bases, leaving 10 bases between them. CDR1 LNHDA and CDR2 SQIVND come from the germline V gene (reference sequence). There are 13 residues in the CDR3. CDR3 in amino acids: CASSIRDGNEQFF. The DNA for the CDR3 is TGTGCCAGTAGTATCAGGGATGGGAATGAGCAGTTCTTC.

The chain uses TRBV29-1 and TRBJ2-3; 9 nucleotides match TRBD2. This CDR3 region has 14 residues. Germline V gene sequence: CDR1 SQVTM, CDR2 ANQGSEA. The J segment lost 3 bases and the V segment lost 6 bases, leaving 7 bases of the junction unmatched. The CDR3 spells CSVRRSGGTDTQYF. The CDR3 nucleotides read TGCAGCGTCAGGCGGAGCGGGGGGACAGATACGCAGTATTTT.

The genes are TRBV6-5 and TRBJ1-2; 9 bases line up with TRBD1. Germline lookup yields CDR1 MNHEY and CDR2 SVGAGI. The CDR3 covers 13 residues. With V trimmed by 6 bases and J by 7 bases, 6 bases remained unmatched. Here the CDR3 reads CASRAQGATGYTF. The CDR3 bases are TGTGCCAGCAGGGCACAGGGGGCGACTGGCTACACCTTC.

CDR3: CASSADRGGTEAFF. CDR3 nucleotide sequence: TGTGCCAGCAGTGCGGACAGGGGTGGGACTGAAGCTTTCTTT. The genes are TRBV6-6 and TRBJ1-1; 9 bases are shared with TRBD1. V dropped 5 bases and J dropped 5; count of bases not matched to a gene: 6. The V gene's germline CDR1 is MNHNY and CDR2 SVGAGI (reference sequence). This CDR3 comprises 14 residues.

This chain links TRBV3-1 (or the pseudogene TRBV3-2) with TRBJ2-2; TRBD2 matches at 8 bases. This CDR3 has 15 amino acids. The germline CDR1 and CDR2 sequences are LGHDT and YNNKEL (reference sequence). The V gene end was trimmed by 6 bases and the J gene end by 5 bases; junction bases not matched to a gene: 8. The CDR3, as DNA: TGTGCCAGCAGAGCCCGGGCGGGGGGAACCGGGGAGCTGTTTTTT. It translates to CASRARAGGTGELFF.